Sequencing of this T cell receptor beta chain was carried out in a study of beta chain features in type 1 diabetes. Study-level results: Relative to healthy donors, patients appeared to have naive, central memory and Treg TCRB repertoires that were more similar. Unsettled here was the matter of whether HLA type influences TCRB rearrangement. Within each of all four CD4+ subsets, Type 1 diabetes patients had TCRB CDR3s that were moderately but significantly shorter. Possibly, sequencing cDNA over-represented cells that had high TCR expression levels.

TCRB transcripts that were expressed got sequenced, as all of the isolated RNA had been reverse transcribed. Using immunoSEQ multiplex PCR, the repertoire was profiled, and TCRdb retains in-frame clones only, with some absent. This table holds 500,000 to 650,000 clones, roughly an eighth found once. The authors sorted CD4+ naive, central memory, regulatory and stem cell-like memory cells via CD45RO/CCR7/CD25/CD127/CD95/CD27. Per germline, CDR1 KGHSH and CDR2 LQKENI. CDR3 length: 13 residues. Trimming cost V 3 bases and J 1 base, with 6 bases left between them. Concerning this clone itself: Its antigen is unknown. Other DNA sequences in this specimen translate into the identical CDR3.

The clonotype was recovered from a man aged 30-40 years with type 1 diabetes. The J gene is TRBJ2-5, the V gene TRBV18, with a possible D match to TRBD1 (6 bases). The material sequenced was naive CD4+ T cells from blood. CDR3 region: CASSPGAQETQYF. The DNA of the CDR3 is TGTGCCAGCTCACCGGGGGCCCAAGAGACCCAGTACTTC.